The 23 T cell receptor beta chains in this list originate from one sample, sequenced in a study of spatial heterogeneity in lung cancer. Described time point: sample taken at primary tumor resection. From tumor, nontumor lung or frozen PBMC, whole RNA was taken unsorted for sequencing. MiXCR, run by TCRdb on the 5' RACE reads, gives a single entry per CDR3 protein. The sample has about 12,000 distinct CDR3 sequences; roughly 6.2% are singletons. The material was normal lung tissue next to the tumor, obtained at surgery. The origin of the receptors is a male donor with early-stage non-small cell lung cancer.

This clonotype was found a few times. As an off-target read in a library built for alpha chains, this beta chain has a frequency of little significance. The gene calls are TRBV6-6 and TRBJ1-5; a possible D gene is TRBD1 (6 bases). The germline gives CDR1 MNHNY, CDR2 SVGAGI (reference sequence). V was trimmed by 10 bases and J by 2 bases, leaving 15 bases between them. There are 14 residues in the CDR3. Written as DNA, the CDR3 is TGTGCCACCGGACAGCGGGGTGGCAATCAGCCCCAGCATTTT. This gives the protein CATGQRGGNQPQHF.

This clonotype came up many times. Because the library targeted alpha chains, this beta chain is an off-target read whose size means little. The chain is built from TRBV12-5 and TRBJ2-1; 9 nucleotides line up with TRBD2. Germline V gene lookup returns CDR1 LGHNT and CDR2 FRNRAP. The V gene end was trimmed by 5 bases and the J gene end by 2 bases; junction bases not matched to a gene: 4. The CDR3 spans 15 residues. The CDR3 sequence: CASGPLAGAYNEQFF. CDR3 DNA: TGTGCTAGTGGTCCACTAGCGGGCGCCTACAATGAGCAGTTCTTC.

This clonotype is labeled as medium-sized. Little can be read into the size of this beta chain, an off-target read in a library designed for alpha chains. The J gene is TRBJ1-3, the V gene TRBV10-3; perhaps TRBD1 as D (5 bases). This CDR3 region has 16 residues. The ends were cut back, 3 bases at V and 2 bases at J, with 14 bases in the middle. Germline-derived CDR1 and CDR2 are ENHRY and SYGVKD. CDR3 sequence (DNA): TGTGCCATCAGTGATCTATGGGGGGATACTGGAAACACCATATATTTT. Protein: CAISDLWGDTGNTIYF.

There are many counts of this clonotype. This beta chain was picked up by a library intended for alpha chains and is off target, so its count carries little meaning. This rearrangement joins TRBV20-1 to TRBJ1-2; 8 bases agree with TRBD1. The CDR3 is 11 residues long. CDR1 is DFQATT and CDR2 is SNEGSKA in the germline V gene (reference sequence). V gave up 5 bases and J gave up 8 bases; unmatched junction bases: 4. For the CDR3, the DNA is TGCAGTGCTTCGGACAGGGAGGGCTACACCTTC. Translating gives CSASDREGYTF.

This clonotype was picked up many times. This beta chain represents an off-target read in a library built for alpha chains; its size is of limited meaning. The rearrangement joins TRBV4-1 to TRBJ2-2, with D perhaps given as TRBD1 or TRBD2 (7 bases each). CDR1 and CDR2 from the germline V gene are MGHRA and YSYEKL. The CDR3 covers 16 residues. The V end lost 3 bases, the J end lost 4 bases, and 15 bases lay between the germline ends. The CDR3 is CASSQGGGMVTGELFF. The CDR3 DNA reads TGCGCCAGCAGCCAGGGAGGGGGCATGGTCACCGGGGAGCTGTTTTTT.

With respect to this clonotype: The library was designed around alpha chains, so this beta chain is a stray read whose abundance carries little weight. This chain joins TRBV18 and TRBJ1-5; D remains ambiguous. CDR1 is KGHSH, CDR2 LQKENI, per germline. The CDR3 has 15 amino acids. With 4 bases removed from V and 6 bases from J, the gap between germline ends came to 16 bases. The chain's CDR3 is CASSLRPTGIQPQHF. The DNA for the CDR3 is TGTGCCAGCTCACTAAGGCCAACTGGAATTCAGCCCCAGCATTTT.

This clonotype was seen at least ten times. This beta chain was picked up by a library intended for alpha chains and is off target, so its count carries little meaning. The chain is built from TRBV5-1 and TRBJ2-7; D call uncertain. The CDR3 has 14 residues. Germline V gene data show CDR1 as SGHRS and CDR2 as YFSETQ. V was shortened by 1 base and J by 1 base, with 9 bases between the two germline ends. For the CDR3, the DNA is TGCGCCAGCAGCTTGACGGGCATGTCCTACGAGCAGTACTTC. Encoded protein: CASSLTGMSYEQYF. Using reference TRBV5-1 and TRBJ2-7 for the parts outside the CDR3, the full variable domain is KAGVTQTPRYLIKTRGQQVTLSCSPISGHRSVSWYQQTPGQGLQFLFEYFSETQRNKGNFPGRFSGRQFSNSRSEMNVSTLELGDSALYLCASSLTGMSYEQYFGPGTRLTVT.

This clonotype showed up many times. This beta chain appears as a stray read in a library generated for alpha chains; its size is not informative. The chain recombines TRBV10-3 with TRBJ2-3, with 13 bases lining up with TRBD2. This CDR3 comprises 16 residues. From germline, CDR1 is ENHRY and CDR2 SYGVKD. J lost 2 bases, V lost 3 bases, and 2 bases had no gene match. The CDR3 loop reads CAISEGLAGVTDTQYF. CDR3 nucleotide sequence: TGTGCCATCAGTGAAGGACTAGCGGGAGTCACAGATACGCAGTATTTT.

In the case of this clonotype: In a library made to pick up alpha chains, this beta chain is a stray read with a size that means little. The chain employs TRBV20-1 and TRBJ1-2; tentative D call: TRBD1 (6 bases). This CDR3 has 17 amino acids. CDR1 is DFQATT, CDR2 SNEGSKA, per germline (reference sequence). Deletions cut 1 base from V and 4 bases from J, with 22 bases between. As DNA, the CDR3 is TGCAGTGCTAGAGCTGCCGGACAGCAATCTTGGGGCTATGGCTACACCTTC. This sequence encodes CSARAAGQQSWGYGYTF.

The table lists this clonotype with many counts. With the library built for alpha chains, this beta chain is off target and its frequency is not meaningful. This CDR3 is CSASGLAGSYEQYF. The CDR3 nucleotides are TGCAGTGCTAGCGGACTAGCGGGGTCCTACGAGCAGTACTTC. This chain connects TRBV20-1 to TRBJ2-7; TRBD2 matches 12 bases. CDR3 length: 14 amino acids. V gave up 3 bases and J gave up 1 base; unmatched junction bases: 1. The germline CDR1 and CDR2 sequences are DFQATT and SNEGSKA (reference sequence).

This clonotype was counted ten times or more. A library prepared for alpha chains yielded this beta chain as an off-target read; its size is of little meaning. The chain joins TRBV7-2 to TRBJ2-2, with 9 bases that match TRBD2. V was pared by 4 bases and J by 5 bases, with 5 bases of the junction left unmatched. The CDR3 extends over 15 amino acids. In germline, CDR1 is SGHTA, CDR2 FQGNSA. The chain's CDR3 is CASSSAGGSTGELFF. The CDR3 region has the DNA TGTGCCAGCAGCTCAGCGGGAGGAAGTACCGGGGAGCTGTTTTTT.

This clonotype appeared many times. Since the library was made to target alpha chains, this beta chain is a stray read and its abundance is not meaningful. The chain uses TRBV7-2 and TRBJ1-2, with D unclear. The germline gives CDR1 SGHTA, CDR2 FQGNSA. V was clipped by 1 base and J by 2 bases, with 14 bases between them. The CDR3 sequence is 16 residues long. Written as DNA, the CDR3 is TGTGCCAGCAGCTTAGGAAGGAAGGAATCCAACTATGGCTACACCTTC. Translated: CASSLGRKESNYGYTF.

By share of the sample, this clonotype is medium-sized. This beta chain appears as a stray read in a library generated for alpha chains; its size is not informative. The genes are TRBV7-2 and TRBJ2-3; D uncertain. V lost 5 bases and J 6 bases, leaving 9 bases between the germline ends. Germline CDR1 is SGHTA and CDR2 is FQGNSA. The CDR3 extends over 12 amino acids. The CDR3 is CASSLSADTQYF. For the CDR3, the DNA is TGTGCCAGCAGCCTTAGTGCCGATACGCAGTATTTT.

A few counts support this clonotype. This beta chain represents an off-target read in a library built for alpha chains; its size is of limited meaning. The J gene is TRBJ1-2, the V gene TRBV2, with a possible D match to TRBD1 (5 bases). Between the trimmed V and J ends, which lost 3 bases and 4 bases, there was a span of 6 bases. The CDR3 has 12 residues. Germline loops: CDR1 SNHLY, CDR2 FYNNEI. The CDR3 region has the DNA TGTGCCAGCAGTGAGACAGTCTATGGCTACACCTTC. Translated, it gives CASSETVYGYTF.

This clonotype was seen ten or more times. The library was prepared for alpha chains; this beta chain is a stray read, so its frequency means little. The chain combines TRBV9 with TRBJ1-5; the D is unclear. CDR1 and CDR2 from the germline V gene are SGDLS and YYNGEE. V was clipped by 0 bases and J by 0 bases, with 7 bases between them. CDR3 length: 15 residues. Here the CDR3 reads CASSVGAFSNQPQHF. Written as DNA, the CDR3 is TGTGCCAGCAGCGTAGGGGCCTTTAGCAATCAGCCCCAGCATTTT.

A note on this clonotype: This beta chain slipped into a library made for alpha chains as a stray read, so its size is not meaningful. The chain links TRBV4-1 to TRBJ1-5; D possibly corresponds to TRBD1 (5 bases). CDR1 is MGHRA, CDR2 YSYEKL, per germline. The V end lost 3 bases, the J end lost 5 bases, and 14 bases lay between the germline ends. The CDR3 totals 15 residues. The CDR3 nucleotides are TGCGCCAGCAGCCACTTGGGACTGCGAGATCAGCCCCAGCATTTT. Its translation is CASSHLGLRDQPQHF.

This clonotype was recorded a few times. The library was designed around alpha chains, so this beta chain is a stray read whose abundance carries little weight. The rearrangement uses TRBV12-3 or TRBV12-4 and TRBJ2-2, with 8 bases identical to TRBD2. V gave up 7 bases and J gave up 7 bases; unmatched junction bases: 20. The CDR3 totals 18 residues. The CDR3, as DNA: TGTGCCAGCACTAGAAGGGGCGTAGCGGGACTGAAGGGCGGGGAGCTGTTTTTT. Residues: CASTRRGVAGLKGGELFF.

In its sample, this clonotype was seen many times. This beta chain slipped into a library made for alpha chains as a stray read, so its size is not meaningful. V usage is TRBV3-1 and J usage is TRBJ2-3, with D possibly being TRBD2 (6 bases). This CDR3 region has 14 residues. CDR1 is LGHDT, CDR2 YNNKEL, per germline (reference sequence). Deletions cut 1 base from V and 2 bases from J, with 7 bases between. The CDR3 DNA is TGTGCCAGCAGCCAAGGGGACTCCACAGATACGCAGTATTTT. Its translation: CASSQGDSTDTQYF.

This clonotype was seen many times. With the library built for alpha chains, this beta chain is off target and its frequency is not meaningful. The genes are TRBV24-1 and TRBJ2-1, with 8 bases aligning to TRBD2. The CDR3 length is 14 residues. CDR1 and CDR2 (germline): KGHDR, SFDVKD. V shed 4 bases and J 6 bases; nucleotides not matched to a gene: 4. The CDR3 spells CATSEPGGFNEQFF. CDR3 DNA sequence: TGTGCCACCAGTGAACCGGGAGGGTTCAATGAGCAGTTCTTC.

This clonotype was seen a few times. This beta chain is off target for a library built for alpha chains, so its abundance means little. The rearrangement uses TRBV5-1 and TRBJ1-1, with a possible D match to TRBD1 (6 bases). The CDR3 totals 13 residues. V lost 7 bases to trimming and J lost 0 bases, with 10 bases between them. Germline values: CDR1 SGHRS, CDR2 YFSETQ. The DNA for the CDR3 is TGCGCCAGCCTGGGACACCTGAACACTGAAGCTTTCTTT. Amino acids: CASLGHLNTEAFF.

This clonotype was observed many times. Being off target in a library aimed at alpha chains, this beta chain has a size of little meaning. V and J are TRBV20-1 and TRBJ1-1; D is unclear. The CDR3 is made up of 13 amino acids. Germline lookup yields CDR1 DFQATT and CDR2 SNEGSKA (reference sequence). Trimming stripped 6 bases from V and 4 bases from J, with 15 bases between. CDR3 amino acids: CSAPGRVGTEAFF. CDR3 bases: TGCAGTGCCCCCGGTCGGGTGGGCACTGAAGCTTTCTTT.

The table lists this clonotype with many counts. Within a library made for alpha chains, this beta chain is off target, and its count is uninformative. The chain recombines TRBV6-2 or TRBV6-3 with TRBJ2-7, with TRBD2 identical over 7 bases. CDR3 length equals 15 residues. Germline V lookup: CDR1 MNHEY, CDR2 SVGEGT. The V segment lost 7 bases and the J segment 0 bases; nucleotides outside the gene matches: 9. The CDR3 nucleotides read TGTGCCAGCACCCACGGCGGGGGTAGCTCCTACGAGCAGTACTTC. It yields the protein CASTHGGGSSYEQYF.

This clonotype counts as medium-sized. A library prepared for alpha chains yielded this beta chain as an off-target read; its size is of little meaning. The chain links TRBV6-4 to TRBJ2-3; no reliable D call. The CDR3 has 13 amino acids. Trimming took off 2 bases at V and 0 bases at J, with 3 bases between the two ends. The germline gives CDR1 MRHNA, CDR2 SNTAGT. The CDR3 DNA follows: TGTGCCAGCAGTGACGGGAGCACAGATACGCAGTATTTT. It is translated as CASSDGSTDTQYF.